This TCR beta chain came from a study of CD8 T cells in Susac syndrome. RNA in amounts of about 0.45 to 1 ug was reverse transcribed with random hexamers. TCRdb analysed the immunoSEQ multiplex PCR reads with MiXCR anew, one entry per CDR3 protein. The sample includes about 200,000 distinct CDR3 sequences, approximately 95% of them seen just once. The sequenced sample was CD4+ T cells from PBMCs. This sequence was found in a human donor in good health.

The CDR3 DNA follows: TGCAGCGTTGTGAGGGATCGGGTGACTGAAGCTTTCTTT. Amino acids: CSVVRDRVTEAFF. The chain couples TRBV29-1 to TRBJ1-1; D gene unclear. Per the germline V gene, CDR1 is SQVTM and CDR2 is ANQGSEA. This CDR3 spans 13 amino acids. V lost 4 bases, J lost 5 bases, and 14 bases lay in between.